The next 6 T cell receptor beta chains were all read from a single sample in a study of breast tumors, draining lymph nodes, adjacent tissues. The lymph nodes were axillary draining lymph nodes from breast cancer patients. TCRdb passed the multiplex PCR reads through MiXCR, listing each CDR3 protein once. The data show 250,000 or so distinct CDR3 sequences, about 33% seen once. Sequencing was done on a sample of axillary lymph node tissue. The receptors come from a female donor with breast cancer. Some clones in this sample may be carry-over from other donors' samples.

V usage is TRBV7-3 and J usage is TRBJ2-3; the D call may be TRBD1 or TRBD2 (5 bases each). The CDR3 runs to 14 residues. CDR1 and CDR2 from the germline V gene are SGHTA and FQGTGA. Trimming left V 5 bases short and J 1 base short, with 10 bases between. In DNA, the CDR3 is TGTGCCAGCAGCATCGGGGCTGGCACAGATACGCAGTATTTT. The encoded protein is CASSIGAGTDTQYF.

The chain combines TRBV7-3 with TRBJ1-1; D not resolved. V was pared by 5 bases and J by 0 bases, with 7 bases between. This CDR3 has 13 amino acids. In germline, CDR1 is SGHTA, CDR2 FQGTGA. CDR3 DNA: TGTGCCAGCAGCCCTGATGTGAACACTGAAGCTTTCTTT. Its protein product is CASSPDVNTEAFF.

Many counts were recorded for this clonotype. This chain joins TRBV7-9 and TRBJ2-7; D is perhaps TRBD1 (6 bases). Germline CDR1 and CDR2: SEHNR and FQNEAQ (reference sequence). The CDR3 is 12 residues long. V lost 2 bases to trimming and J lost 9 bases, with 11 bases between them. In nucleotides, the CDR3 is TGTGCCAGCAGCTTACCGGAGACAGGGCAGTACTTC. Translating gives CASSLPETGQYF.

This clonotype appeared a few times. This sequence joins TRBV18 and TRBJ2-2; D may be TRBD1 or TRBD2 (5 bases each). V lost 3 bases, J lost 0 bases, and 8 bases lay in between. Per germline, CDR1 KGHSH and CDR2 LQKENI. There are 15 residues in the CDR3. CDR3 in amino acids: CASSPRGPNTGELFF. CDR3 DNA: TGTGCCAGCTCACCTCGGGGCCCGAACACCGGGGAGCTGTTTTTT.

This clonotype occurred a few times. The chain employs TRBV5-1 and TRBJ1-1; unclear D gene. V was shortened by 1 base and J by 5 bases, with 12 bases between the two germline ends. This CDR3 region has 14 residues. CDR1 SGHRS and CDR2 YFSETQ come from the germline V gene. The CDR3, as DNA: TGCGCCAGCAGCTTGCCCCGGGATGGGACTGAAGCTTTCTTT. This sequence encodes CASSLPRDGTEAFF.

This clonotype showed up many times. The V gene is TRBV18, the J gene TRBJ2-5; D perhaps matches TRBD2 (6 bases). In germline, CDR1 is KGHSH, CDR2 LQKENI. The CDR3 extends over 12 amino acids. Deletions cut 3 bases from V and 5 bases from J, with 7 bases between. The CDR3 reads CASSPAGETQYF. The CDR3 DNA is TGTGCCAGCTCACCGGCGGGGGAGACCCAGTACTTC.